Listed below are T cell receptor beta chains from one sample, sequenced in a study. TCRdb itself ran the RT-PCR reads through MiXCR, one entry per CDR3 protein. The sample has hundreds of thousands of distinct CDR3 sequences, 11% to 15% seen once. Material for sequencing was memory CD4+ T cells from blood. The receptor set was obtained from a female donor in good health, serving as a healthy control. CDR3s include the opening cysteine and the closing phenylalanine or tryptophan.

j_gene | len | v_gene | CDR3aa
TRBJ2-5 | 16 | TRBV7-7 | CASSFGTSGSGETQYF
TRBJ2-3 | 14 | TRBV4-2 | CASSPRRRTDTQYF
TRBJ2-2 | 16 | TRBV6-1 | CASSHGLAVGAGELFF
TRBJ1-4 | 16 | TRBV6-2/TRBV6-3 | CASRSTEGSVREKLFF
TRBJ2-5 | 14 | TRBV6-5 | CASRHGTGGETQYF
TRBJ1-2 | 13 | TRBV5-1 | CASSANGFYGYTF
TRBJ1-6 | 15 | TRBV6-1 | CASSENDPHNSPLHF
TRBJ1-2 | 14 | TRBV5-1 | CASSARTANYGYTF
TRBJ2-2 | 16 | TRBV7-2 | CASSGGLSWNTGELFF
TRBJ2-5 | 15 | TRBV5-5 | CASSRDRGTSETQYF
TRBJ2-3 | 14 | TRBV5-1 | CASGQGGITDTQYF
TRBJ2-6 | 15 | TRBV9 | CASSVPGLAGEHLTF
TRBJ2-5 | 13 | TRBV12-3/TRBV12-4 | CASSFYRAETQYF
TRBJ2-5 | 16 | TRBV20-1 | CSARALAGGTWETQYF
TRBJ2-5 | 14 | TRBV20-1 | CSASEGGTGETQYF
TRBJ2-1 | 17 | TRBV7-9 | CASSPRQGESSYNEQFF
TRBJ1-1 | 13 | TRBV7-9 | CASSLEQQTEAFF
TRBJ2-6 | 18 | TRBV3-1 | CASSQEGRVSAGANVLTF
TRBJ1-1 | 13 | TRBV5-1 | CASSASGSTEAFF
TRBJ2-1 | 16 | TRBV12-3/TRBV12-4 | CASSSGTSGSVGEQFF
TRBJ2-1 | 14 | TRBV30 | CAWRGTGGYNEQFF
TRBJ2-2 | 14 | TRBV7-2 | CASSLRRQAGELFF
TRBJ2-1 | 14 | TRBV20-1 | CSAHLAQTYNEQFF
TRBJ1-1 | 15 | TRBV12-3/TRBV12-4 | CASSLGGVGATEAFF
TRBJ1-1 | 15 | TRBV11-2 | CASSSQTGGNTEAFF
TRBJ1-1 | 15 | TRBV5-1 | CASSPWRGGATEAFF
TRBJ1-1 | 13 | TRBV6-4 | CASRRAIGTEAFF
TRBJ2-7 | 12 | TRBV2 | CASRRDRGEQYF
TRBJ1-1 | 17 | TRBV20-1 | CSARVIGASASNTEAFF
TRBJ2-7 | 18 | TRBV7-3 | CASSLTGGNPFYTYEQYF
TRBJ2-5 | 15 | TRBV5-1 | CASSPGDGPGETQYF
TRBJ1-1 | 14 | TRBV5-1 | CASSKGDGDTEAFF
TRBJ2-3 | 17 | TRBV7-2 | CASSLNPGGGQTDTQYF